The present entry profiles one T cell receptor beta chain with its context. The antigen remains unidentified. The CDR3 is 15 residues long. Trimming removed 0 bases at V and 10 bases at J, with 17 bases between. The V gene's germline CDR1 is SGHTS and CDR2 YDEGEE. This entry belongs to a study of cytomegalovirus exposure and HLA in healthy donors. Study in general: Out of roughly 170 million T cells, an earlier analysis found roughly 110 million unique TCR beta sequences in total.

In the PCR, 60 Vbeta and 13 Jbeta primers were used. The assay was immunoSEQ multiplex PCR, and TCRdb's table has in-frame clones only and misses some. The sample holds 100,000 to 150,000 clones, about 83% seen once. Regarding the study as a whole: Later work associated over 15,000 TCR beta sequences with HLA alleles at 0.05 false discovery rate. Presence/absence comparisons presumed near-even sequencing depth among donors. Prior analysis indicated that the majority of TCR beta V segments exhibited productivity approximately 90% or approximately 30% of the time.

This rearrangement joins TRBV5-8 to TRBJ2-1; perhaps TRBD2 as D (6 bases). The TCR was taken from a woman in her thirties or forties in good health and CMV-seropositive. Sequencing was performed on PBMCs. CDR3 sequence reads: CASSLVGITREEQFF. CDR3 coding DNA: TGTGCCAGCAGCTTGGTTGGTATCACCCGGGAGGAGCAGTTCTTC. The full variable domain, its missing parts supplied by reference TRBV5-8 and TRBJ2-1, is EAGVTQSPTHLIKTRGQQATLRCSPISGHTSVYWYQQALGLGLQFLLWYDEGEERNRGNFPPRFSGRQFPNYSSELNVNALELEDSALYLCASSLVGITREEQFFGPGTRLTVL.